One and the same sample provided the 10 T cell receptor beta chains below, sequenced in a study of PD-1 blockade in classical Hodgkin lymphoma. Each patient experienced a relapse that followed autologous stem cell transplantation, and brentuximab vedotin exposure varied. The data were produced by immunoSEQ multiplex PCR, yet TCRdb's version contains in-frame clones alone and is incomplete. This sample yields 15,000 to 20,000 clones, of which 75% to 90% are seen a single time; 20% to 25% belongs to the top ten. The material was peripheral blood mononuclear cells (PBMCs), obtained at baseline. Receptors originate from a human donor with classical Hodgkin lymphoma.

The genes are TRBV29-1 and TRBJ2-7; TRBD1 is a possible D gene (6 bases). The CDR3 spans 13 residues. Germline V gene lookup returns CDR1 SQVTM and CDR2 ANQGSEA. Trimming took 5 bases from V and 4 from J, leaving 15 bases between them. The chain's CDR3 is CSVRDTRRYEQYF. CDR3 nucleotides: TGCAGCGTTAGGGACACCAGAAGATACGAGCAGTACTTC.

This clone was recorded only once. The chain joins TRBV29-1 to TRBJ2-1; weak D call: TRBD2 (6 bases). The CDR3 covers 13 residues. Germline CDR1 is SQVTM and CDR2 is ANQGSEA. The CDR3 DNA is TGCAGGATAACCGGGAGATCCTACAATGAGCAGTTCTTC. It specifies CRITGRSYNEQFF.

V gene TRBV5-4 combines with J gene TRBJ2-3; no firm D call. V was pared by 4 bases and J by 0 bases, with 3 bases between. The germline V gene has CDR1 SGHNT and CDR2 YYREEE (reference sequence). The CDR3 sequence is 12 residues long. CDR3 sequence reads: CASSRSTDTQYF. As DNA, the CDR3 is TGTGCCAGCAGCCGTAGCACAGATACGCAGTATTTT.

This chain's CDR3 is CASSSGQYSGDEQFF. The DNA of the CDR3 is TGTGCCAGCAGCTCGGGACAGTATTCAGGAGATGAGCAGTTCTTC. The genes are TRBV7-3 and TRBJ2-1; TRBD1 matches at 7 bases. In germline, CDR1 is SGHTA, CDR2 FQGTGA. This CDR3 has 15 residues. The V segment lost 4 bases and the J segment 8 bases; nucleotides outside the gene matches: 11.

The chain carries TRBV4-2 and TRBJ1-6; D possibly corresponds to TRBD1 (6 bases). Trimming shortened V by 4 bases and J by 10 bases, and 17 bases separated the two germline ends. The CDR3 length is 15 residues. Per germline, CDR1 LGHNA and CDR2 YNFKEQ. The CDR3: CASSPGETGASPLHF. The CDR3 nucleotides read TGTGCCAGCAGCCCTGGCGAGACAGGAGCCTCACCCCTCCACTTT.

The genes are TRBV7-2 and TRBJ2-7; either TRBD1 or TRBD2 may supply D (5 bases each). Trimming left V 4 bases short and J 1 base short, with 11 bases between. Per the germline V gene, CDR1 is SGHTA and CDR2 is FQGNSA. This CDR3 is built from 14 residues. CDR3 sequence reads: CASSSTGGSYEQYF. The CDR3 DNA reads TGTGCCAGCAGCTCCACTGGGGGTTCCTACGAGCAGTACTTC.

The chain recombines TRBV11-3 with TRBJ2-3, with TRBD1 matching 12 bases. With V trimmed by 5 bases and J by 1 base, 4 bases remained unmatched. This CDR3 has 16 residues. CDR1 is SGHNT, CDR2 YENEEA, per germline. The CDR3 loop is CASSQRDRGRTDTQYF. The CDR3 DNA reads TGTGCCAGCAGCCAAAGGGACAGGGGGCGCACAGATACGCAGTATTTT.

The chain employs TRBV5-8 and TRBJ1-6; possibly TRBD1 for D (5 bases). The V gene lost 0 bases and the J gene lost 10 bases, with 14 bases spanning the gap. CDR1 is SGHTS and CDR2 is YDEGEE in the germline V gene. The CDR3 totals 15 residues. This CDR3 is CASSLAGPGLSPLHF. The CDR3 DNA reads as TGTGCCAGCAGCTTGGCAGGTCCAGGGTTATCACCCCTCCACTTT. Full variable domain (missing parts from reference TRBV5-8 and TRBJ1-6): EAGVTQSPTHLIKTRGQQATLRCSPISGHTSVYWYQQALGLGLQFLLWYDEGEERNRGNFPPRFSGRQFPNYSSELNVNALELEDSALYLCASSLAGPGLSPLHFGNGTRLTVT.

The rearrangement uses TRBV7-9 and TRBJ2-1; no clear D. The CDR3 is 16 amino acids. CDR1 SEHNR and CDR2 FQNEAQ come from the germline V gene (reference sequence). The V and J ends lost 2 bases and 2 bases respectively, with 13 bases between them. CDR3 coding DNA: TGTGCCAGCAGCTTATTAACTGACTCCCCCTACAATGAGCAGTTCTTC. Protein product: CASSLLTDSPYNEQFF.

The CDR3 DNA reads as TGTGCCAGCAGCTCAACCGGGACAGGGGATGAAAAACTGTTTTTT. This codes for CASSSTGTGDEKLFF. The J gene is TRBJ1-4, the V gene TRBV7-6, with 10 nucleotides matching TRBD1. Germline V CDR1 and CDR2: SGHVS, FNYEAQ. J was trimmed by 6 bases and V by 4 bases; bases with no gene match: 5. The CDR3 runs to 15 residues.